Described below is a single T cell receptor beta chain sequence and its context. TCRdb's table, derived via immunoSEQ multiplex PCR, lists solely in-frame clones and lacks some. This sample has roughly 500,000 clones; about 85% occur once, and the top ten carry less than 15%. The CDR3 extends over 13 amino acids. Trimming removed 3 bases at V and 1 base at J, with 7 bases between. Germline loops: CDR1 GTSNPN, CDR2 SVGIG (reference sequence). The data are from a study of shared clonotypes between healthy human individuals. The sequenced sample consisted of PBMCs. The genes are TRBV30 and TRBJ1-5; D possibly corresponds to TRBD1 (5 bases). The source of this sequence is a woman aged 35 to 49 in good health. Some clones in this sample may be carry-over from other donors' samples. The CDR3 spells CAWSRDSNQPQHF. In DNA form, the CDR3 reads TGTGCCTGGAGCCGGGACAGCAATCAGCCCCAGCATTTT.